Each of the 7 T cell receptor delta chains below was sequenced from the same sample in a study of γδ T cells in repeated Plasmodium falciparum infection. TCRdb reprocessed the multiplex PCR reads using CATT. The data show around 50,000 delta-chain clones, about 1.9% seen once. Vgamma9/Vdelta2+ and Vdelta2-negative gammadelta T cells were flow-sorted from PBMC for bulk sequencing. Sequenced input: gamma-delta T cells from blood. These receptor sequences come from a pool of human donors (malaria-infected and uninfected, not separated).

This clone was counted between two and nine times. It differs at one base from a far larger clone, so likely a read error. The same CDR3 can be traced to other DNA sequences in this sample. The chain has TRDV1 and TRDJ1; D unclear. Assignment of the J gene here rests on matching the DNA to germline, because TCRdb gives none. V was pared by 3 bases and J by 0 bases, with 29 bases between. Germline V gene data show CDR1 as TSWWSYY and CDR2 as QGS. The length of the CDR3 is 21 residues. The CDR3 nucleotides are TGTGCTCTTGGGGAGCACTATGTATTTTTCTTGCGAGGGACTTACACCGATAAACTCATCTTT. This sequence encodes CALGEHYVFFLRGTYTDKLIF.

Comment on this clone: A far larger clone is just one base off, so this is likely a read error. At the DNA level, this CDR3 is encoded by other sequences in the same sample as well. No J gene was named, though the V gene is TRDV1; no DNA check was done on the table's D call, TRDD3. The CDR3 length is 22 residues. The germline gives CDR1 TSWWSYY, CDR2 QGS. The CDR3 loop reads CALGAFVPTPSWGARYTDKLIF. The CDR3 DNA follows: TGTGCTCTTGGGGCCTTCGTTCCTACACCGAGTTGGGGGGCCCGGTACACCGATAAACTCATCTTC.

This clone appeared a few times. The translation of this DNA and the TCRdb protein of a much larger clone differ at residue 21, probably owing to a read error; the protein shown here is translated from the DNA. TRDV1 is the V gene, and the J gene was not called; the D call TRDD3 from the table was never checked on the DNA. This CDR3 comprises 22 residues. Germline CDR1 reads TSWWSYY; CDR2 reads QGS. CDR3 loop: CALGDPSRSTTLPVLGDTKLTF. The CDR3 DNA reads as TGTGCTCTTGGGGACCCCTCGCGGTCCACTACTCTTCCTGTACTGGGGGATACGAAACTCACCTTT.

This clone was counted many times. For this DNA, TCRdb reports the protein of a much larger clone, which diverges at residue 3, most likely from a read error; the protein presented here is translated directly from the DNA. CDR3 bases: TGTGCCCGTGACACCGTCTCGGGGGGGTCCCCGAGCCACACCGATAAACTCATCTTT. Translating gives CARDTVSGGSPSHTDKLIF. The chain links TRDV2 to TRDJ1, with D possibly being TRDD3 (5 bases). Here the J gene was assigned by germline matching of the DNA, as TCRdb has none. Germline V gives CDR1 GEAIGNYY, CDR2 EKD. This CDR3 has 19 amino acids.

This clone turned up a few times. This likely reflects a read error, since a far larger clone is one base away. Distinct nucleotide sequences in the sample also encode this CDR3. CDR3 sequence: CACDPVQGEYTDKLIF. The CDR3 nucleotides read TGTGCCTGCGACCCGGTACAGGGGGAATACACCGATAAACTCATCTTT. This chain links TRDV2 with TRDJ1; TRDD3 is a possible D gene (6 bases). Assignment of the J gene here rests on matching the DNA to germline, because TCRdb gives none. The CDR3 sequence is 16 residues long. Trimming cost V 7 bases and J 0 bases, with 20 bases left between them. Germline V lookup: CDR1 GEAIGNYY, CDR2 EKD.

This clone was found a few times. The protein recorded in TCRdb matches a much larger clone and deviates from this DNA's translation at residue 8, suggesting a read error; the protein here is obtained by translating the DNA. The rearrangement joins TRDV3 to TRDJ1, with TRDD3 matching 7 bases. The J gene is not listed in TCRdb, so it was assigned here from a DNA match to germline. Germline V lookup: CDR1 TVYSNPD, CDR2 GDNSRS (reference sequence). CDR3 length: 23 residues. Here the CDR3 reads CAFRDPRGSPRAWGFFFTDKLIF. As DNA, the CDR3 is TGTGCTTTCCGAGATCCTAGAGGTTCCCCGCGAGCCTGGGGGTTCTTCTTCACCGATAAACTCATCTTT.

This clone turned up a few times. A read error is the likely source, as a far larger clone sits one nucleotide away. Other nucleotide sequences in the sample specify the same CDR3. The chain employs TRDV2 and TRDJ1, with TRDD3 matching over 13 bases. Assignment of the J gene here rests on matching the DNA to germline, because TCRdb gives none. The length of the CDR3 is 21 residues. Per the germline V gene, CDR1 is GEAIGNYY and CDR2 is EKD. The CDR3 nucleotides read TGTGCCTCCCGACCGAAATACCTTTACTACTGGGGGATACGGGACACCGACAAACTCATCTTT. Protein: CASRPKYLYYWGIRDTDKLIF.